This T cell receptor beta chain was retrieved from a study of cytomegalovirus exposure and HLA in healthy donors. Profiling relied on immunoSEQ multiplex PCR, and the TCRdb table lists in-frame clones only, not all of them. The table shows a few hundred thousand clones, with about 88% occurring only once. Notes on this clone: Its antigen is currently unknown.

CDR3 size: 15 residues. The germline gives CDR1 MNHEY, CDR2 SVGAGI. Trimming took 6 bases from V and 4 from J; bases not matched to a gene: 11. Study outcomes and limitations: There were a few CMV-associated chains whose specificity for CMV antigens was confirmed in vitro. Generally TCR sequences proved uncommon, though certain public TCRs appeared in numerous donors. Diagnosis of cytomegalovirus status made by the classifier reportedly showed high specificity and sensitivity.

Sequenced material: PBMCs. The genes are TRBV6-5 and TRBJ1-2; 7 bases align to TRBD1. The sequence came from a man between 18 and 35 years old in good health and CMV-seropositive. The CDR3 region has the DNA TGTGCCAGCAGCCGCACGGGACAGACCCTCTATGGCTACACCTTC. Its protein product is CASSRTGQTLYGYTF.